A single sample gave rise to the 26 T cell receptor beta chains below, sequenced in a study of blood T cells in healthy people across ages. The second PCR ran roughly 7 to 11 cycles with a sample-barcoded 5' primer and J-beta primers. Via MiXCR, TCRdb re-called the 5' RACE reads, giving one row per CDR3 protein. The sample carries 700,000 or so distinct CDR3 sequences, 22% recorded once. Sequencing was carried out using blood. Receptor source: an older man in good health.

Of note for this clonotype: A clone one base away is much larger, so this may be a read error. The CDR3 spells CANSQAWTGRNDEQYF. In DNA form, the CDR3 reads TGCGCCAACAGCCAGGCCTGGACAGGGAGAAACGACGAGCAGTACTTC. This chain joins TRBV4-1 and TRBJ2-7; 8 bases map to TRBD1. The CDR3 spans 16 residues. Germline lookup yields CDR1 MGHRA and CDR2 YSYEKL.

V is TRBV5-6 and J is TRBJ1-2, with 7 bases that match TRBD1. Germline assignment: CDR1 SGHDT and CDR2 YYEEEE. V was pared by 0 bases and J by 4 bases, with 12 bases of the junction left unmatched. The CDR3 has 17 residues. The CDR3 nucleotides read TGTGCCAGCAGCTTGGCCTCGTCGAGACAGGGATCCTATGGCTACACCTTC. This sequence encodes CASSLASSRQGSYGYTF.

This clonotype was found a few times. The CDR3, as DNA: TGTGCCAGCAGCAAGACTAGCGGGAGCTCAGATACGCAGTATTTT. Its translation is CASSKTSGSSDTQYF. The chain combines TRBV12-3 or TRBV12-4 with TRBJ2-3, with 12 bases lining up with TRBD2. CDR3 length: 15 residues. With V trimmed by 6 bases and J by 4 bases, 5 bases remained unmatched.

This clonotype occurred a few times. This rearrangement joins TRBV20-1 to TRBJ1-5; 8 bases fit TRBD1. The trim removed 3 bases at V and 7 bases at J, leaving 8 bases unmatched. Germline V lookup: CDR1 DFQATT, CDR2 SNEGSKA (reference sequence). The CDR3 is 14 amino acids. CDR3 sequence (DNA): TGCAGTGCTAGTGATACAGGGGGTAGACAGCCCCAGCATTTT. Protein: CSASDTGGRQPQHF.

This clonotype was observed a few times. The V call is TRBV7-2, the J call TRBJ1-4; no clear D. V shed 4 bases and J shed 0 bases, with 12 bases lying between them. CDR3 size: 16 residues. Germline CDR1 is SGHTA and CDR2 is FQGNSA. In DNA, the CDR3 is TGTGCCAGCAGCTCAGAGACACCCTCAACTAATGAAAAACTGTTTTTT. This gives the protein CASSSETPSTNEKLFF.

The chain is built from TRBV28 and TRBJ2-5, with 8 bases identical to TRBD1. The CDR3 spans 15 residues. With 2 bases clipped from V and 4 bases from J, the junction kept 6 bases outside the gene matches. Germline CDR1 MDHEN, CDR2 SYDVKM. Written as DNA, the CDR3 is TGTGCCAGCAGTTTACCGGACAGGGCGGTAGAGACCCAGTACTTC. Translation gives CASSLPDRAVETQYF.

The chain's CDR3 is CASSPLKPPGQGAVREKLFF. Written as DNA, the CDR3 is TGTGCCAGCTCACCGCTTAAACCCCCGGGACAGGGGGCGGTCAGGGAAAAACTGTTTTTT. This chain links TRBV18 with TRBJ1-4; TRBD1 matches 12 bases. CDR1 is KGHSH, CDR2 LQKENI, per germline. The CDR3 covers 20 residues. The V segment lost 3 bases and the J segment 8 bases; nucleotides outside the gene matches: 19.

The V gene is TRBV27, the J gene TRBJ2-1; D unclear. There are 18 residues in the CDR3. Germline CDR1 reads MNHEY; CDR2 reads SMNVEV (reference sequence). With 1 base removed from V and 0 bases from J, the gap between germline ends came to 16 bases. CDR3: CASSLFVVPAHSYNEQFF. The CDR3 DNA reads as TGTGCCAGCAGTTTATTTGTCGTGCCCGCCCACTCCTACAATGAGCAGTTCTTC.

The rearrangement links TRBV2 to TRBJ2-3; D might be TRBD1 or TRBD2, each matching 5 bases. The CDR3 loop spans 13 amino acids. Trimming removed 8 bases at V and 0 bases at J, with 9 bases between. Germline V gene data show CDR1 as SNHLY and CDR2 as FYNNEI. This chain's CDR3 is CASPGRSTDTQYF. As DNA, the CDR3 is TGTGCCAGCCCGGGGCGGAGCACAGATACGCAGTATTTT.

The V gene is TRBV7-9, the J gene TRBJ2-1, with D possibly being TRBD1 (5 bases). Between the trimmed V and J ends, which lost 1 base and 3 bases, there was a span of 13 bases. Germline V gives CDR1 SEHNR, CDR2 FQNEAQ (reference sequence). The CDR3 loop spans 16 amino acids. The CDR3 loop is CASSLEAGRVYNEQFF. DNA of the CDR3: TGTGCCAGCAGCTTAGAGGCCGGCAGGGTCTACAATGAGCAGTTCTTC.

Only a few counts were recorded for this clonotype. V is TRBV29-1 and J is TRBJ2-7; 14 positions match TRBD2. The germline gives CDR1 SQVTM, CDR2 ANQGSEA. The length of the CDR3 is 17 residues. With 6 bases clipped from V and 0 bases from J, the junction kept 10 bases outside the gene matches. CDR3 loop: CSVSGTSGGTSSYEQYF. The CDR3 DNA is TGCAGCGTCTCCGGGACTAGCGGGGGAACAAGCTCCTACGAGCAGTACTTC.

In this sample, this clonotype turned up many times. This rearrangement joins TRBV7-2 to TRBJ2-1; 9 bases are shared with TRBD2. The CDR3 consists of 14 residues. The J segment lost 7 bases and the V segment lost 4 bases, leaving 5 bases of the junction unmatched. Germline V gene sequence: CDR1 SGHTA, CDR2 FQGNSA. The CDR3 sequence is CASSSAGGMNEQFF. Written as DNA, the CDR3 is TGTGCCAGCAGCTCCGCGGGGGGGATGAATGAGCAGTTCTTC.

J is TRBJ1-2 and V is TRBV29-1; 7 positions agree with TRBD1. The ends lost 1 base at V and 7 bases at J; junction bases unmatched: 6. The CDR3 runs 13 residues. Germline V CDR1 and CDR2: SQVTM, ANQGSEA. The CDR3 here is CSVEGRGRSGYTF. The CDR3 DNA follows: TGCAGCGTTGAAGGGAGGGGGCGGTCTGGCTACACCTTC.

This CDR3 is CASSIGTSFYEQYF. The CDR3, as DNA: TGCGCCAGCAGCATCGGGACTAGTTTTTACGAGCAGTACTTC. The genes are TRBV5-1 and TRBJ2-7, with 8 bases identical to TRBD2. This CDR3 has 14 amino acids. V lost 4 bases and J lost 4; bases outside the gene matches: 7. The germline gives CDR1 SGHRS, CDR2 YFSETQ.

CDR3 sequence: CASSPNVATNEKLFF. CDR3 nucleotides: TGTGCCAGCAGCCCTAACGTCGCAACTAATGAAAAACTGTTTTTT. V and J are TRBV7-9 and TRBJ1-4; no definite D call. The length of the CDR3 is 15 residues. Trimming shortened V by 5 bases and J by 0 bases, and 10 bases separated the two germline ends. The V gene's germline CDR1 is SEHNR and CDR2 FQNEAQ (reference sequence).

The chain links TRBV12-3 or TRBV12-4 to TRBJ2-1; no clear D. V was pared by 5 bases and J by 10 bases, with 15 bases between. This CDR3 has 13 residues. The chain's CDR3 is CASSAEIAGEQFF. CDR3 in DNA: TGTGCCAGCAGTGCCGAGATAGCCGGGGAGCAGTTCTTC.

There are a few counts of this clonotype. This sequence joins TRBV5-6 and TRBJ2-5, with 8 positions matching TRBD2. This CDR3 comprises 16 residues. The germline V gene has CDR1 SGHDT and CDR2 YYEEEE. V shed 2 bases and J 2 bases; nucleotides not matched to a gene: 8. DNA for the CDR3: TGTGCCAGCAGCTTCCCTACTAGCGGAATACAAGAGACCCAGTACTTC. Its translation is CASSFPTSGIQETQYF.

V gene TRBV10-1 combines with J gene TRBJ2-3; no clear D gene. Germline assignment: CDR1 WNHNN and CDR2 SYGVQD (reference sequence). The CDR3 consists of 13 residues. Deletions cut 3 bases from V and 4 bases from J, with 8 bases between. The CDR3 loop is CASSERAPDTQYF. DNA of the CDR3: TGCGCCAGCAGTGAAAGGGCCCCAGATACGCAGTATTTT.

This clonotype showed up just a few times. The genes are TRBV5-1 and TRBJ1-1; D is perhaps TRBD1 (5 bases). The CDR3 sequence is 13 residues long. With 0 bases removed from V and 7 bases from J, the gap between germline ends came to 10 bases. Per germline, CDR1 SGHRS and CDR2 YFSETQ. In nucleotides, the CDR3 is TGCGCCAGCAGCTTGGCCTCTACAGGTGAAGCTTTCTTT. Amino acid sequence: CASSLASTGEAFF.

This chain joins TRBV20-1 and TRBJ1-1, with a tentative D call TRBD1 (5 bases). CDR3 size: 14 residues. Germline values: CDR1 DFQATT, CDR2 SNEGSKA (reference sequence). V was clipped by 1 base and J by 3 bases, with 12 bases between them. The CDR3 here is CSARGAGMHTEAFF. The CDR3 DNA follows: TGCAGTGCTAGAGGTGCAGGGATGCACACTGAAGCTTTCTTT.

The gene calls are TRBV29-1 and TRBJ1-2; the D gene is possibly TRBD1 (6 bases). Germline-derived CDR1 and CDR2 are SQVTM and ANQGSEA. Deletions cut 0 bases from V and 8 bases from J, with 16 bases between. CDR3 length: 14 amino acids. DNA for the CDR3: TGCAGCGTTGAAGAATACGCAGGGGTCGAGGGCTACACCTTC. It is translated as CSVEEYAGVEGYTF. Together with reference TRBV29-1 and TRBJ1-2, the CDR3 gives the full variable domain: SAVISQKPSRDICQRGTSLTIQCQVDSQVTMMFWYRQQPGQSLTLIATANQGSEATYESGFVIDKFPISRPNLTFSTLTVSNMSPEDSSIYLCSVEEYAGVEGYTFGSGTRLTVV.

The genes are TRBV6-1 and TRBJ2-3; D assignment may be TRBD1 or TRBD2 (6 bases each). The CDR3 length is 16 residues. V gave up 0 bases and J gave up 0 bases, with 10 bases separating them. Germline CDR1 reads MNHNS; CDR2 reads SASEGT. The DNA of the CDR3 is TGTGCCAGCAGTGAAGCGCAAGGGGGGAGCACAGATACGCAGTATTTT. Translating gives CASSEAQGGSTDTQYF.

Only a few counts were recorded for this clonotype. The chain links TRBV10-3 to TRBJ2-7; 7 bases are a match to TRBD2. The CDR3 has 14 amino acids. Germline V gene lookup returns CDR1 ENHRY and CDR2 SYGVKD. V lost 9 bases to trimming and J lost 5 bases; unmatched junction nucleotides: 13. The CDR3 DNA is TGTGCCATTTCCGGGAGGAGGTTATTCGACGAGCAGTACGTC. It is translated as CAISGRRLFDEQYV.

This clonotype appeared many times. The rearrangement links TRBV20-1 to TRBJ2-1; 9 nucleotides line up with TRBD2. In germline, CDR1 is DFQATT, CDR2 SNEGSKA (reference sequence). This CDR3 comprises 15 residues. V lost 4 bases to trimming and J lost 8 bases; unmatched junction nucleotides: 12. The CDR3 DNA is TGCAGTGCTATGCCCGGGACTAGCAGTGCCTATGAGCAGTTCTTC. It encodes CSAMPGTSSAYEQFF.

The chain uses TRBV6-5 and TRBJ1-1; D gene unclear. V was cut by 0 bases and J by 11 bases, with 13 bases left in between. This CDR3 has 13 amino acids. Germline V CDR1 and CDR2: MNHEY, SVGAGI. This CDR3 is CASSYSVRLCAFF. CDR3 nucleotides: TGTGCCAGCAGTTACTCGGTCAGACTATGTGCTTTCTTT.

In this sample, this clonotype turned up a few times. The CDR3 loop reads CASSLGGTRTGYTF. CDR3 bases: TGTGCCAGCAGCTTAGGTGGGACAAGGACCGGCTACACCTTC. The chain combines TRBV7-3 with TRBJ1-2; perhaps TRBD1 as D (6 bases). Trimming stripped 2 bases from V and 8 bases from J, with 15 bases between. CDR3 length: 14 amino acids. CDR1 and CDR2 from the germline V gene are SGHTA and FQGTGA.